This T cell receptor (beta chain) was documented in a study of cytomegalovirus exposure and HLA in healthy donors. Primers for the PCR totalled 60 Vbeta and 13 Jbeta. Using immunoSEQ multiplex PCR, the repertoire was profiled, and TCRdb retains in-frame clones only, with some absent. The sample consists of some 130,000 clones, about 80% of them appearing once. The V and J ends lost 2 bases and 0 bases respectively, with 7 bases between them. Germline V gene sequence: CDR1 LGHNA, CDR2 YNFKEQ. The CDR3 is 14 amino acids. As for this clone: What it recognizes is unknown.

Regarding the study as a whole: In a later analysis, across HLA loci, associated TCR counts were highest for DRB1, lowest for HLA-C. Solely CMV serostatus was available to characterize immune exposure.

The clonotype originates from a boy aged 2 to 10 in good health and CMV-seronegative. V gene TRBV4-2 combines with J gene TRBJ1-2; no definite D call. The sample was PBMCs. CDR3 region: CASSQLTANYGYTF. The CDR3, as DNA: TGTGCCAGCAGCCAATTAACAGCTAACTATGGCTACACCTTC.